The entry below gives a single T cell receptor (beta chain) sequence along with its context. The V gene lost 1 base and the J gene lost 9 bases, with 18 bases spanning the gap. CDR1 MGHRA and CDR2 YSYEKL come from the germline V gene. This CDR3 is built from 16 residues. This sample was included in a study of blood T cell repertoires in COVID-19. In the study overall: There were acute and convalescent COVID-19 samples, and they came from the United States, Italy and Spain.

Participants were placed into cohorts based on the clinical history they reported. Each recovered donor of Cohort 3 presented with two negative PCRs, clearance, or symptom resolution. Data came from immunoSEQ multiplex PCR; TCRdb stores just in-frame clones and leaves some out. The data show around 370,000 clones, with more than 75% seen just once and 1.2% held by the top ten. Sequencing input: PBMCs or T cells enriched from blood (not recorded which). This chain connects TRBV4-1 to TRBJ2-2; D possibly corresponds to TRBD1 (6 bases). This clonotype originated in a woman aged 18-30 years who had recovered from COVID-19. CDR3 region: CASSQGGQWRLWELFF. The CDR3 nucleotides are TGCGCCAGCAGCCAAGGAGGACAGTGGAGGCTTTGGGAGCTGTTTTTT.